The T cell receptor beta chain described here comes from a study of early T cells in non-severe SARS-CoV-2 infection. Findings of the study overall: Reliance on VDJdb matching favored anti-spike CD8 responses; private and CD4 specificities were missed.

This clonotype was picked up many times. Antigen unknown. Trimming pared 5 bases from V and 0 bases from J, leaving 14 bases between. The V gene's germline CDR1 is SGHAT and CDR2 FQNNGV. This CDR3 contains 15 residues. In the library, individual cDNA molecules carried attached unique molecular identifiers. One entry per CDR3 protein results from TCRdb running MiXCR on the 5' RACE reads. Of approximately 88,000 distinct CDR3 sequences in the sample, roughly an eighth were seen once. The receptor was isolated from an adult who was a healthcare worker with PCR-confirmed SARS-CoV-2 infection or an uninfected control (not recorded which). The sequencing input was whole blood. The chain carries TRBV11-2 and TRBJ2-7; D gene uncertain. The CDR3 region has the DNA TGTGCCAGCAGCACCCGGACCCTAAGCTCCTACGAGCAGTACTTC. Translating gives CASSTRTLSSYEQYF. The full variable domain, rest sourced from reference TRBV11-2 and TRBJ2-7, is EAGVAQSPRYKIIEKRQSVAFWCNPISGHATLYWYQQILGQGPKLLIQFQNNGVVDDSQLPKDRFSAERLKGVDSTLKIQPAKLEDSAVYLCASSTRTLSSYEQYFGPGTRLTVT.